A single sample gave rise to the 26 T cell receptor beta chains below, sequenced in a study of cytomegalovirus exposure and HLA in healthy donors. Repertoires were generated with immunoSEQ multiplex PCR, while TCRdb's copy carries only in-frame clones and drops some. The data hold around 20,000 clones, with about 97% observed a single time. The sequenced sample consisted of PBMCs. Every receptor here comes from a young man in good health and CMV-seropositive.

The chain carries TRBV28 and TRBJ1-4, with 10 bases identical to TRBD1. The germline CDR1 and CDR2 sequences are MDHEN and SYDVKM. J lost 6 bases, V lost 3 bases, and 25 bases had no gene match. The CDR3 is 22 residues long. The CDR3 is CASSLDRGTGSLRPRSDEKLFF. For the CDR3, the DNA is TGTGCCAGCAGTTTGGACAGGGGGACAGGCTCACTTCGGCCTCGGAGTGATGAAAAACTGTTTTTT. Full variable domain (outside the CDR3, taken from reference TRBV28 and TRBJ1-4): DVKVTQSSRYLVKRTGEKVFLECVQDMDHENMFWYRQDPGLGLRLIYFSYDVKMKEKGDIPEGYSVSREKKERFSLILESASTNQTSMYLCASSLDRGTGSLRPRSDEKLFFGSGTQLSVL.

The rearrangement uses TRBV27 and TRBJ1-1, with D possibly matching TRBD1 (5 bases). V shed 6 bases and J shed 1 base, with 12 bases lying between them. Germline CDR1 MNHEY, CDR2 SMNVEV (reference sequence). The CDR3 runs 14 residues. Here the CDR3 reads CASRPSGANTEAFF. The CDR3 DNA follows: TGTGCCAGCAGACCTAGTGGGGCGAACACTGAAGCTTTCTTT.

For the CDR3, the DNA is TGTGCCAGCAGTGAACAGGGCTTAGTGGCTGAAGCTTTCTTT. Its protein is CASSEQGLVAEAFF. The rearrangement joins TRBV2 to TRBJ1-1, with D perhaps matching TRBD1 (5 bases). V was trimmed by 2 bases and J by 6 bases, leaving 13 bases between them. The germline CDR1 and CDR2 sequences are SNHLY and FYNNEI. The CDR3 is 14 residues long.

The gene calls are TRBV9 and TRBJ2-1; the D gene is possibly TRBD1 (5 bases). Germline V CDR1 and CDR2: SGDLS, YYNGEE. The CDR3 consists of 14 residues. Trimming removed 2 bases at V and 4 bases at J, with 10 bases between. DNA for the CDR3: TGTGCCAGCAGCGTCAGCAGGGTTTACAATGAGCAGTTCTTC. It is translated as CASSVSRVYNEQFF.

This rearrangement joins TRBV11-2 to TRBJ2-7; 10 bases map to TRBD1. Trimming removed 1 base from V and 3 bases from J; junction bases left unmatched: 9. Per the germline V gene, CDR1 is SGHAT and CDR2 is FQNNGV. The CDR3 spans 17 residues. CDR3 sequence (DNA): TGTGCCAGCAGCTTAGGGACAGGGGGGATACGAAGCTACGAGCAGTACTTC. It is translated as CASSLGTGGIRSYEQYF.

This sequence joins TRBV15 and TRBJ1-2; tentative D call: TRBD1 (5 bases). Germline CDR1 LNHNV, CDR2 YYDKDF (reference sequence). The CDR3 covers 15 residues. Trimming pared 0 bases from V and 7 bases from J, leaving 15 bases between. The CDR3 sequence: CATSRDLAGGTGYTF. The CDR3 DNA sequence: TGTGCCACCAGCAGAGACCTGGCGGGGGGGACTGGCTACACCTTC. The entire variable domain, with the rest obtained from reference TRBV15 and TRBJ1-2, is as follows: DAMVIQNPRYQVTQFGKPVTLSCSQTLNHNVMYWYQQKSSQAPKLLFHYYDKDFNNEADTPDNFQSRRPNTSFCFLDIRSPGLGDTAMYLCATSRDLAGGTGYTFGSGTRLTVV.

This sequence joins TRBV2 and TRBJ2-5, with a tentative D call TRBD2 (6 bases). CDR1 is SNHLY and CDR2 is FYNNEI in the germline V gene. The CDR3 is 15 amino acids. Between the trimmed V and J ends, which lost 7 bases and 2 bases, there was a span of 17 bases. CDR3 residues: CASTPVSGGQETQYF. The CDR3 nucleotides are TGTGCCAGCACCCCAGTTAGCGGTGGGCAAGAGACCCAGTACTTC.

The genes are TRBV6-5 and TRBJ2-1; 9 bases are shared with TRBD2. The CDR3 consists of 16 residues. Losses at the gene ends were 1 base for V and 5 bases for J; bases not matched to a gene: 6. Germline V gene data show CDR1 as MNHEY and CDR2 as SVGAGI. The CDR3 sequence: CASSYFGTSYNNEQFF. Here the CDR3 DNA reads TGTGCCAGCAGTTACTTCGGGACTAGCTATAACAATGAGCAGTTCTTC.

This clone has just one count. The rearrangement joins TRBV28 to TRBJ1-1, with D unclear. Germline CDR1 MDHEN, CDR2 SYDVKM. V was pared by 3 bases and J by 5 bases, with 4 bases between. The CDR3 spans 11 residues. CDR3 coding DNA: TGTGCCAGCAGTTTCGGGACTGAAGCTTTCTTT. Protein product: CASSFGTEAFF. Full variable domain (missing parts from reference TRBV28 and TRBJ1-1): DVKVTQSSRYLVKRTGEKVFLECVQDMDHENMFWYRQDPGLGLRLIYFSYDVKMKEKGDIPEGYSVSREKKERFSLILESASTNQTSMYLCASSFGTEAFFGQGTRLTVV.

This sequence joins TRBV30 and TRBJ2-7; D is undetermined. Germline CDR1 GTSNPN, CDR2 SVGIG (reference sequence). The CDR3 covers 13 residues. Trimming removed 4 bases from V and 2 bases from J, with 12 bases in between. CDR3 DNA: TGTGCCTGGAAACTGCCTCTCACCTACGAGCAGTACTTC. It specifies CAWKLPLTYEQYF.

V is TRBV27 and J is TRBJ2-3; 8 nucleotides align to TRBD2. From germline, CDR1 is MNHEY and CDR2 SMNVEV (reference sequence). The length of the CDR3 is 15 residues. With V trimmed by 9 bases and J by 4 bases, 12 bases remained unmatched. In nucleotides, the CDR3 is TGTGCCAGTAGAAGAGAGCGGGAGCGGGCAGATACGCAGTATTTT. This gives the protein CASRRERERADTQYF.

The V gene is TRBV6-5, the J gene TRBJ2-7, with 7 nucleotides matching TRBD1. There are 14 residues in the CDR3. Trimming took 5 bases from V and 3 from J; bases not matched to a gene: 7. The germline V gene has CDR1 MNHEY and CDR2 SVGAGI. The CDR3 nucleotides read TGTGCCAGCAGTCCCTTCGGACAGGTCTACGAGCAGTACTTC. This gives the protein CASSPFGQVYEQYF.

The chain employs TRBV6-5 and TRBJ1-5; the D is unclear. Trimming stripped 6 bases from V and 6 bases from J, with 18 bases between. CDR1 and CDR2 from the germline V gene are MNHEY and SVGAGI. There are 15 residues in the CDR3. The CDR3 loop is CASRVTAAAGQPQHF. In DNA, the CDR3 is TGTGCCAGCAGGGTTACAGCGGCAGCCGGTCAGCCCCAGCATTTT.

The chain has TRBV25-1 and TRBJ1-2; D gene ambiguous. The V end was cut by 4 bases, the J end by 6 bases, with 6 bases between. Germline V gene data show CDR1 as MGHDK and CDR2 as SYGVNS. CDR3 length equals 11 residues. CDR3 coding DNA: TGTGCCAGCAGTGGCAGTCATGGCTACACCTTC. It translates to CASSGSHGYTF.

CDR3 sequence reads: CSVTLPLAGVNEQFF. CDR3 DNA sequence: TGCAGCGTCACCCTCCCCCTAGCGGGAGTTAATGAGCAGTTCTTC. The rearrangement uses TRBV29-1 and TRBJ2-1; 10 positions match TRBD2. The V and J ends lost 6 bases and 7 bases, in that order; junction bases with no gene match: 12. Germline V gives CDR1 SQVTM, CDR2 ANQGSEA. CDR3 length: 15 amino acids.

The J gene is TRBJ2-1, the V gene TRBV29-1, with 7 bases matching TRBD1. The junction had 2 bases not matched to a gene; V was cut back by 5 bases and J by 1 base. The CDR3 runs to 13 residues. In germline, CDR1 is SQVTM, CDR2 ANQGSEA. Here the CDR3 reads CSVPGQSYNEQFF. The CDR3, as DNA: TGCAGCGTTCCGGGACAGTCCTACAATGAGCAGTTCTTC.

This chain uses TRBV29-1 with TRBJ1-2, with D uncertain. Trimming removed 7 bases from V and 6 bases from J, with 12 bases in between. This CDR3 is 11 amino acids long. CDR1 and CDR2 from the germline V gene are SQVTM and ANQGSEA. CDR3 sequence (DNA): TGCAGCGCCGTAAAACCGGATGGCTACACCTTC. Its translation is CSAVKPDGYTF.

The chain is built from TRBV18 and TRBJ2-3, with D perhaps matching TRBD1 (6 bases). Germline V gene lookup returns CDR1 KGHSH and CDR2 LQKENI. The length of the CDR3 is 14 residues. Trimming removed 3 bases from V and 5 bases from J, with 12 bases in between. CDR3: CASSPSQGLDTQYF. CDR3 nucleotides: TGTGCCAGCTCACCCTCACAGGGCTTAGATACGCAGTATTTT.

The chain employs TRBV11-2 and TRBJ2-7, with 11 bases identical to TRBD2. CDR3 length: 14 residues. Germline V CDR1 and CDR2: SGHAT, FQNNGV. V was pared by 4 bases and J by 4 bases, with 3 bases of the junction left unmatched. In DNA, the CDR3 is TGTGCCAGCAGCTCACTAGCGGGAGTGTACGAGCAGTACTTC. The encoded protein is CASSSLAGVYEQYF.

The rearrangement joins TRBV25-1 to TRBJ1-4, with no clear D. The CDR3 covers 13 residues. Germline values: CDR1 MGHDK, CDR2 SYGVNS. V lost 4 bases and J 8 bases, leaving 11 bases between the germline ends. CDR3 region: CASSGPGYEKLFF. For the CDR3, the DNA is TGTGCCAGCAGTGGCCCAGGATACGAAAAACTGTTTTTT.

The rearrangement links TRBV5-1 to TRBJ2-2; D might be TRBD1 (6 bases). The CDR3 has 17 amino acids. V was cut by 0 bases and J by 3 bases, with 15 bases left in between. From germline, CDR1 is SGHRS and CDR2 YFSETQ. The CDR3: CASSLVSLGADTGELFF. DNA of the CDR3: TGCGCCAGCAGCTTGGTTTCTTTGGGGGCAGACACCGGGGAGCTGTTTTTT.

This sequence joins TRBV5-1 and TRBJ1-5, with 7 bases that match TRBD1. This CDR3 contains 14 residues. Germline V gene lookup returns CDR1 SGHRS and CDR2 YFSETQ. V was pared by 4 bases and J by 4 bases, with 5 bases of the junction left unmatched. DNA for the CDR3: TGCGCCAGCAGCCTGAGGGACAGTAATCAGCCCCAGCATTTT. Translation gives CASSLRDSNQPQHF.

The rearrangement links TRBV10-3 to TRBJ2-3; 8 bases line up with TRBD2. Germline V gives CDR1 ENHRY, CDR2 SYGVKD. V lost 4 bases to trimming and J lost 0 bases; unmatched junction nucleotides: 6. The CDR3 loop spans 16 amino acids. CDR3 amino acids: CAISGRTSFSTDTQYF. CDR3 sequence (DNA): TGTGCCATCAGTGGGCGGACTAGCTTTAGCACAGATACGCAGTATTTT.

CDR3 nucleotide sequence: TGCGCCAGCAGTACGGGGACAGGGGTCTACGAGCAGTACTTC. It encodes CASSTGTGVYEQYF. The chain has TRBV5-1 and TRBJ2-7, with 10 nucleotides matching TRBD1. From germline, CDR1 is SGHRS and CDR2 YFSETQ. V gave up 5 bases and J gave up 3 bases; unmatched junction bases: 5. The CDR3 loop spans 14 amino acids.

This sequence joins TRBV29-1 and TRBJ2-3, with no clear D. The germline V and J ends were trimmed by 6 bases and 4 bases, with 14 bases remaining between them. The CDR3 spans 13 residues. Per the germline V gene, CDR1 is SQVTM and CDR2 is ANQGSEA. The CDR3 DNA reads TGCAGCGTCACTCGCGAAACGCCAGATACGCAGTATTTT. This gives the protein CSVTRETPDTQYF.

The chain employs TRBV29-1 and TRBJ1-4; D is uncertain. Germline V CDR1 and CDR2: SQVTM, ANQGSEA. The CDR3 covers 13 residues. With 8 bases removed from V and 4 bases from J, the gap between germline ends came to 14 bases. As DNA, the CDR3 is TGCAGCTACCGAACACCGTTTAATGAAAAACTGTTTTTT. It is translated as CSYRTPFNEKLFF. The full variable domain, with the rest looked up from reference TRBV29-1 and TRBJ1-4, is SAVISQKPSRDICQRGTSLTIQCQVDSQVTMMFWYRQQPGQSLTLIATANQGSEATYESGFVIDKFPISRPNLTFSTLTVSNMSPEDSSIYLCSYRTPFNEKLFFGSGTQLSVL.